The 7 T cell receptor beta chains below come from one sample, sequenced in a study of T cell repertoires in aging, cancer and after chemotherapy. Peripheral blood genomic DNA, not sorted cells or RNA, was the template. TRB rearrangements spanning V, D and J were amplified using mixed TRB-A/B primers. TCRdb recomputed calls from the multiplex PCR reads with MiXCR, one row per CDR3 protein. Among almost 5,000 distinct CDR3 sequences listed, about 38% were seen once. The sequencing input was blood. The receptors originated from a human donor with a blood cancer.

This chain links TRBV6-1 with TRBJ1-6; D is ambiguous. The ends were cut back, 6 bases at V and 7 bases at J, with 7 bases in the middle. CDR3 length equals 12 residues. The germline V gene encodes CDR1 MNHNS and CDR2 SASEGT. The CDR3 DNA reads TGTGCCAGCAGCTTCCCGAATTCACCCCTCCACTTT. Its protein is CASSFPNSPLHF.

This clonotype has just a few counts. The J gene is TRBJ1-1, the V gene TRBV12-3 or TRBV12-4, with D hard to call. The CDR3 totals 13 residues. The V end lost 3 bases, the J end lost 5 bases, and 10 bases lay between the germline ends. CDR3 sequence reads: CASSLSGSTEAFF. The CDR3 DNA sequence: TGTGCCAGCAGTTTGTCAGGTAGTACTGAAGCTTTCTTT.

This chain links TRBV12-3 or TRBV12-4 with TRBJ2-7; no firm D call. The ends were cut back, 3 bases at V and 0 bases at J, with 9 bases in the middle. This CDR3 has 14 amino acids. The DNA for the CDR3 is TGTGCCAGCAGTTTCGACCTAAGCTCCTACGAGCAGTACTTC. This translates into CASSFDLSSYEQYF.

This clonotype was seen more than once but under ten times. The chain is built from TRBV6-5 and TRBJ1-1; 7 nucleotides align to TRBD1. CDR1 MNHEY and CDR2 SVGAGI come from the germline V gene. This CDR3 comprises 15 residues. J lost 4 bases, V lost 7 bases, and 12 bases had no gene match. CDR3 sequence reads: CASTRGAGGSTEAFF. The DNA of the CDR3 is TGTGCCAGCACGCGGGGAGCAGGGGGAAGCACTGAAGCTTTCTTT.

In regard to this clonotype: One end of the junction is discordant with germline, which a read error may explain. The genes are TRBV5-1 and TRBJ2-3, with 15 bases lining up with TRBD2. The CDR3 contains 17 residues. Germline V gives CDR1 SGHRS, CDR2 YFSETQ. The CDR3 here is CASSFGLAGGSTDTQYF. The DNA for the CDR3 is TGTGCCAGCAGCTTCGGACTAGCGGGGGGGAGCACAGATACGCAGTATTTT.

CDR3 coding DNA: TGTGCCAGTAGTACCCGGACAGGGGACGGGGAGCTGTTTTTT. Amino acid sequence: CASSTRTGDGELFF. The rearrangement uses TRBV19 and TRBJ2-2; TRBD1 agrees at 9 bases. Trimming took 4 bases from V and 7 from J; bases not matched to a gene: 4. CDR3 length: 14 residues. Germline V gene sequence: CDR1 LNHDA, CDR2 SQIVND (reference sequence).

The chain links TRBV4-2 to TRBJ2-1, with D perhaps matching TRBD1 or TRBD2 (6 bases each). This CDR3 is 16 amino acids long. In germline, CDR1 is LGHNA, CDR2 YNFKEQ. Trimming shortened V by 0 bases and J by 6 bases, and 15 bases separated the two germline ends. DNA of the CDR3: TGTGCCAGCAGCCAAGATACCGGGGGCGCCTCCAATGAGCAGTTCTTC. Its protein product is CASSQDTGGASNEQFF.